The clone carrying this TCR beta chain was seen ten or more times. This specimen comes from a study of regulatory T cells in long-lasting Graves disease. The CDR3 is made up of 14 amino acids. Germline CDR1 reads KGHDR; CDR2 reads SFDVKD. The V end lost 2 bases, the J end lost 4 bases, and 10 bases lay between the germline ends. Time point of the sample: newly diagnosed GD, antithyroid drugs for less than 3 months. From RNA extracted from PBMCs, the TCR library was made. iRepertoire HTBI primers and Arm-PCR of CDR3 regions built TCR beta libraries. TCRdb called the multiplex PCR reads again in MiXCR, with one record for every CDR3 protein. Here the sample spans roughly 500,000 distinct CDR3 sequences, around 11% being singletons. These same records also appear under a second study, on T cells in Graves' hyperthyroidism and ophthalmopathy. That work contributes: HTBI primers were used for first-round RT-PCR of the TCR CDR3.

The chain employs TRBV24-1 and TRBJ1-2; a weak D match, TRBD1 (5 bases). The specimen comprised peripheral blood mononuclear cells (PBMCs), sampled at new diagnosis, from a patient treated with antithyroid drugs. This sequence originates from a woman under 40 with Graves disease. CDR3 nucleotide sequence: TGTGCCACCAGTGATTCTGGGGCCTTCTATGGCTACACCTTC. Protein sequence: CATSDSGAFYGYTF.